The rows below give T cell receptor beta chains drawn from one sample of a study of cytomegalovirus exposure and HLA in healthy donors. Some clones are missing from TCRdb's copy, which holds only in-frame ones; the method was immunoSEQ multiplex PCR. The table records 180,000 or so clones, 70% to 85% of them present only once. The sequencing input was PBMCs. The receptors shown here come from a woman younger than 45 in good health and CMV-seropositive. Each CDR3 is given with its conserved first and last residue. D genes are given only for firm matches. Where a row states a size, it is once, few, many or the class of an expanded clone; other rows omit it.

>TRBV12-5|-|-|TRBJ1-2
TGTGCTAGTGGTTTGGGTCCCCGGGGCTATGGCTACACCTTC
CASGLGPRGYGYTF
>TRBV27|many|-|TRBJ1-1
TGTGCCAGCAGTTTTGGTACACCGAACACTGAAGCTTTCTTT
CASSFGTPNTEAFF
>TRBV27|-|-|TRBJ1-4
TGTGCCAGCAGTGTATTTACCGCAGGGTCTAATGAAAAACTGTTTTTT
CASSVFTAGSNEKLFF
>TRBV28|-|TRBD1|TRBJ1-5
TGTGCCAGCACACCGGGACAGGGGTTTCAGCCCCAGCATTTT
CASTPGQGFQPQHF
>TRBV29-1|-|-|TRBJ1-1
TGCAGCGTTAGAGTCGAGACAGATACGAACACTGAAGCTTTCTTT
CSVRVETDTNTEAFF
>TRBV27|-|TRBD1|TRBJ2-1
TGTGCCAGCAGTTTAGCCGGGACAGGGGTATACAATGAGCAGTTCTTC
CASSLAGTGVYNEQFF
>TRBV10-3|-|TRBD1|TRBJ2-7
TGTGCCATAAAAACAGGGGAATGGTACGAGCAGTACTTC
CAIKTGEWYEQYF
>TRBV29-1|-|TRBD2|TRBJ2-2
TGCAGCGTTGGCATGGGACTAGTTCGAGGCACCGGGGAGCTGTTTTTT
CSVGMGLVRGTGELFF
>TRBV6-1|-|-|TRBJ2-7
TGTGCCAGCAGAACCAAACCTGACAGCTACGAGCAGTACTTC
CASRTKPDSYEQYF
>TRBV7-2|few|TRBD2|TRBJ2-7
TGTGCCAGCAGCTTAGCGGGAGGGGACTACGAGCAGTACTTC
CASSLAGGDYEQYF
>TRBV16|-|-|TRBJ1-5
TGTGCCAGCAGCCAATCGGTCAGGGGCAATCAGCCCCAGCATTTT
CASSQSVRGNQPQHF
>TRBV15|-|-|TRBJ1-2
TGTGCCACCAGCAGAGGCGGCGGGGGGCACAGTCACACCTTC
CATSRGGGGHSHTF
>TRBV9|-|-|TRBJ2-7
TGTGCCAGCAGCGTAGGACCCAGCGGGTCCCCCTACGAGCAGTACTTC
CASSVGPSGSPYEQYF
>TRBV5-1|-|TRBD2|TRBJ2-1
TGCGCCAGCAGCTTGGCGGTATTTAGCGGGAGTTCCTACAATGAGCAGTTCTTC
CASSLAVFSGSSYNEQFF
>TRBV5-1|-|TRBD1|TRBJ2-1
TGCGCCAGCAGCCTCCCTGGGACAGCCCCATACAATGAGCAGTTCTTC
CASSLPGTAPYNEQFF
>TRBV5-6|many|-|TRBJ2-7
TGTGCCAGCAGCTTTTCCAACGAGCAGTACTTC
CASSFSNEQYF
>TRBV6-1|-|-|TRBJ1-5
TGTGCCAGCAGTGAACGGAGCCCAATTAGCAATCAGCCCCAGCATTTT
CASSERSPISNQPQHF
>TRBV7-6|-|-|TRBJ1-1
TGTGCCAGCAGCCTAAGACAGAGGAACACTGAAGCTTTCTTT
CASSLRQRNTEAFF
>TRBV6-6|-|TRBD1|TRBJ1-1
TGTGCCAGCAGGCGAGACAGGGGAATAGGAGCTTTCTTT
CASRRDRGIGAFF
>TRBV4-1|-|TRBD1|TRBJ2-1
TGCGCCAGCAGGGGACAGGGAGGAGAGCAGTTCTTC
CASRGQGGEQFF
>TRBV27|-|-|TRBJ1-1
TGTGCCAGCAGTATACAGGTTATGGGCACTGAAGCTTTCTTT
CASSIQVMGTEAFF
>TRBV25-1|-|-|TRBJ2-1
TGTGCCAGCAGTGAATCCGGAGGGGACAATGAGCAGTTCTTC
CASSESGGDNEQFF
>TRBV18|few|TRBD2|TRBJ2-7
TGTGCCAGCTCACCGACTAGCGGAAAAACCTACGAGCAGTACTTC
CASSPTSGKTYEQYF
>TRBV28|once|TRBD1|TRBJ2-7
TGTGCCAGCAGTGCTCTCCCGGACAGGGCTAACTACGAGCAGTACTTC
CASSALPDRANYEQYF
>TRBV15|-|TRBD1|TRBJ2-6
TGTGCCACCACCGACAGGGCCGTAGGGGCCAACGTCCTGACTTTC
CATTDRAVGANVLTF
>TRBV6-5|-|-|TRBJ1-1
TGTGCCAGCAGTTACTCACGCCGAGTTTCAGCTTTCTTT
CASSYSRRVSAFF
>TRBV19|-|-|TRBJ1-2
TGTGCCAGTAGTATAGCAAACAGTAACTATGGCTACACCTTC
CASSIANSNYGYTF
>TRBV4-1|-|TRBD2|TRBJ2-1
TGCGCCAGCGTTAGCGGGAGTTTTGAGCAGTTCTTC
CASVSGSFEQFF
>TRBV28|-|TRBD2|TRBJ2-7
TGTGCCTCAAGGAGCGGGAGTATCTACGAGCAGTACTTC
CASRSGSIYEQYF
>TRBV29-1|-|-|TRBJ2-2
TGCAGCGTCGCGACAGTTACACCACGGGCCGGGGAGCTGTTTTTT
CSVATVTPRAGELFF
>TRBV2|-|-|TRBJ2-7
TGTGCCAGCAGTCTCCAGCGCGCCTACGAGCAGTACTTC
CASSLQRAYEQYF
>TRBV9|-|TRBD2|TRBJ2-2
TGTGCCAGCAGCGTCCAGCGGGAGATGGTCACCGGGGAGCTGTTTTTT
CASSVQREMVTGELFF
>TRBV6-1|-|-|TRBJ2-7
TGTGCCAGCACAATGGCAGACTCCTACGAGCAGTACTTC
CASTMADSYEQYF
>TRBV11-1|once|TRBD1|TRBJ2-1
TGTGCCAGCAGCACGGACAGGGGATCCTACAATGAGCAGTTCTTC
CASSTDRGSYNEQFF
>TRBV27|once|TRBD1|TRBJ2-7
TGTGCCAGCAGTCCGGGACAGGTAGTCCACGAGCAGTACTTC
CASSPGQVVHEQYF
>TRBV19|-|-|TRBJ2-5
TGTGCCAGTAGTAGTAGCGGAGGAGGAGAGGAGACCCAGTACTTC
CASSSSGGGEETQYF